Listed below are T cell receptor beta chains from one sample, sequenced in a study of blood T cell repertoires in COVID-19. The data were produced by immunoSEQ multiplex PCR, yet TCRdb's version contains in-frame clones alone and is incomplete. There are a few hundred thousand clones in the sample; 82% occur only once, and approximately 3.1% lies in the top ten. Sequenced sample: peripheral blood. Receptor source: a woman between 18 and 30 years old with acute or convalescent COVID-19. Both conserved end residues are trimmed from each CDR3.

V gene: TRBV30
CDR3 protein: AWARAEAF

V gene: TRBV7-2
CDR3 protein: ASSSGQGITMGYGYT

V gene: TRBV6-5
CDR3 protein: ASIGLGAEAF

V gene: TRBV5-6
CDR3 protein: ASSRRASGSEQY

V gene: TRBV30
CDR3 protein: AWTGTGFYNEQF

V gene: TRBV2
CDR3 protein: ASSYQGANYGYT

V gene: TRBV5-6
CDR3 protein: ASSFLAGDGGELF

V gene: TRBV29-1
CDR3 protein: SVEFGGIQY

V gene: TRBV9
CDR3 protein: ASSVGGSEYNEQF

V gene: TRBV19
CDR3 protein: ASSPPPGLAGNEQF

V gene: TRBV7-3
CDR3 protein: ASSLGGGYNEQF

V gene: TRBV12-3/TRBV12-4
CDR3 protein: ASSLGTRGAF

V gene: TRBV9
CDR3 protein: ASSPSGVKETQY

V gene: TRBV5-1
CDR3 protein: ASSLARTSGSTGELF

V gene: TRBV3-1/TRBV3-2
CDR3 protein: ASRHRDRGLNTEAF

V gene: TRBV5-5
CDR3 protein: ASSPGLAVPREANTGELF

V gene: TRBV15
CDR3 protein: ATSRGGQGIYEQY

V gene: TRBV5-1
CDR3 protein: ASSLGSGSEQF

V gene: TRBV27
CDR3 protein: ASSLRGQGRQY

V gene: TRBV6-1
CDR3 protein: ASSEHMTGEGYEQY

V gene: TRBV28
CDR3 protein: ASSRTGGTEAF

V gene: TRBV6-2/TRBV6-3
CDR3 protein: ASSYKWGPLKQF

V gene: TRBV6-5
CDR3 protein: ASSYSRLPGNTIY

V gene: TRBV2
CDR3 protein: ASSAQGTEAF

V gene: TRBV6-6
CDR3 protein: ASTKGGADSNQPQH

V gene: TRBV5-1
CDR3 protein: ASSELAGGYEQY

V gene: TRBV15
CDR3 protein: ATSSPIRGEDFYGYT

V gene: TRBV5-1
CDR3 protein: ASSLGGANYGYT

V gene: TRBV11-2
CDR3 protein: ASSLNAGPYNEQF

V gene: TRBV28
CDR3 protein: ASSPTTGAGNTIY

V gene: TRBV20-1
CDR3 protein: SASPGAYEQY

V gene: TRBV1
CDR3 protein: TSSQDNSNQPQH

V gene: TRBV4-3
CDR3 protein: ASSQEGIGDSLNTEAF

V gene: TRBV6-5
CDR3 protein: ATLVNTGELF

V gene: TRBV7-2
CDR3 protein: ASSLGQISYNSPLH

V gene: TRBV30
CDR3 protein: AWTTSAGQGDTEAF

V gene: TRBV13
CDR3 protein: ASSLRLAAYNEQF

V gene: TRBV5-6
CDR3 protein: ASSRPSSASYEQY

V gene: TRBV29-1
CDR3 protein: SVAMGLAGEGYIQY

V gene: TRBV5-1
CDR3 protein: ASSLMGNSNQPQH

V gene: TRBV6-2/TRBV6-3
CDR3 protein: ASSYSELAGVKETQY

V gene: TRBV2
CDR3 protein: ASRATGVGYT